This TCR beta chain emerged from a study of shared T cell receptors in the human thymus. Germline CDR1 reads MNHEY; CDR2 reads SMNVEV (reference sequence). The CDR3 contains 18 residues. Between the trimmed V and J ends, which lost 5 bases and 1 base, there was a span of 23 bases. Profiling relied on immunoSEQ multiplex PCR, and the TCRdb table lists in-frame clones only, not all of them. Of almost 550,000 clones listed, 75% to 80% are singletons. This clone appeared a single time. These records were also assigned to another study, of human thymus T cells.

Specimen: thymocytes. This sequence joins TRBV27 and TRBJ1-2; tentatively, D is TRBD1 (5 bases). This sequence was found in a boy under two years old with a congenital heart defect. The CDR3 reads CASSPGSKGGASNYGYTF. The CDR3, as DNA: TGTGCCAGCAGTCCCGGTTCGAAGGGAGGGGCGAGTAACTATGGCTACACCTTC.